Below are 23 T cell receptor delta chains sequenced from a single sample in a study of gamma-delta T cells after stem cell transplantation. TCRdb redid the clone calls on the RT-PCR reads with CATT. The top ten hold 5% to 6% of the sample, which has thousands of delta-chain clones, about 14% seen once. Sequences were obtained from gamma-delta T cells. The source of these receptors is a human donor. It is not recorded whose cells these are; they may come from a transplant donor.

With regard to this clone: With only one base between it and a far larger clone, this is likely a read error. This sample includes further DNA sequences coding for the same CDR3. This chain uses TRDV2 with TRDJ3; D possibly corresponds to TRDD3 (6 bases). Germline CDR1 is GEAIGNYY and CDR2 is EKD. This CDR3 comprises 18 residues. The chain's CDR3 is CACDTADTCSWDTRQMFF. CDR3 DNA sequence: TGTGCCTGCGACACGGCGGATACCTGTTCCTGGGACACCCGACAGATGTTTTTC.

Comment on this clone: This may be a read error: a much more frequent sequence differs by one nucleotide. Other DNA sequences within the sample encode an identical CDR3. J is TRDJ3 and V is TRDV2, with TRDD3 matching over 11 bases. From germline, CDR1 is GEAIGNYY and CDR2 EKD. After removal of 1 base from V and 0 bases from J, the junction contained 4 bases not matched to a gene. This CDR3 has 19 residues. CDR3 region: CACDTRTGGYSWDTRQMFF. CDR3 in DNA: TGTGCCTGTGACACACGGACTGGGGGATACTCCTGGGACACCCGACAGATGTTTTTC.

The J gene is TRDJ1, the V gene TRDV1; D gene ambiguous. Trimming stripped 4 bases from V and 3 bases from J, with 15 bases between. Germline V CDR1 and CDR2: TSWWSYY, QGS. The CDR3 runs to 15 residues. The CDR3 is CALGGGGRSPDKLIF. The CDR3 coding sequence is TGTGCTCTTGGGGGCGGCGGTCGAAGTCCCGATAAACTCATCTTT.

V gene TRAV29/DV5 combines with J gene TRDJ2, with 8 bases aligning to TRDD3. This CDR3 has 19 amino acids. Germline V gene sequence: CDR1 NSMFDY, CDR2 ISSIKDK. The V gene end was trimmed by 0 bases and the J gene end by 0 bases; junction bases not matched to a gene: 13. The CDR3 DNA reads as TGTGCAGCAAGCGAGTGGGATACGGTCCGGCTCCCTTTGACAGCACAACTCTTCTTT. This sequence encodes CAASEWDTVRLPLTAQLFF.

This clone is labeled as medium-sized (0.01 to 0.1%). The V call is TRDV2, the J call TRDJ1; the D gene is possibly TRDD3 (6 bases). The V end was cut by 1 base, the J end by 2 bases, with 16 bases between. Per the germline V gene, CDR1 is GEAIGNYY and CDR2 is EKD. The CDR3 runs 16 residues. The CDR3 protein is CACDTDDTKKTDKLIF. The CDR3 nucleotides read TGTGCCTGTGACACGGACGATACGAAGAAGACCGATAAACTCATCTTT.

A few counts support this clone. The CDR3 sequence: CALGELPGSWGIQGKLIF. The CDR3 nucleotides read TGTGCTCTTGGGGAACTCCCCGGGAGCTGGGGGATACAAGGTAAACTCATCTTT. The gene calls are TRDV1 and TRDJ1; 11 bases map to TRDD3. After removal of 0 bases from V and 7 bases from J, the junction contained 13 bases not matched to a gene. Germline V lookup: CDR1 TSWWSYY, CDR2 QGS. The CDR3 consists of 18 residues.

This sequence joins TRDV2 and TRDJ1; TRDD3 aligns across 10 bases. CDR3 length equals 15 residues. The V segment lost 1 base and the J segment 0 bases; nucleotides outside the gene matches: 1. In germline, CDR1 is GEAIGNYY, CDR2 EKD. CDR3 sequence (DNA): TGTGCCTGTGACACAACTGGGGGATACACCGATAAACTCATCTTT. This sequence encodes CACDTTGGYTDKLIF.

V is TRDV1 and J is TRDJ1, with 12 bases aligning to TRDD3. Germline CDR1 and CDR2: TSWWSYY and QGS. The length of the CDR3 is 18 residues. V lost 9 bases and J lost 3; bases outside the gene matches: 17. In nucleotides, the CDR3 is TGTGCTCTCACCCCCCGCTGGGGGATACGGAGGGGCGCCGATAAACTCATCTTT. It yields the protein CALTPRWGIRRGADKLIF.

This clone is medium-sized in the sample. V is TRDV2 and J is TRDJ3, with a possible D match to TRDD3 (5 bases). Trimming stripped 2 bases from V and 1 base from J, with 8 bases between. CDR1 is GEAIGNYY, CDR2 EKD, per germline. The CDR3 length is 16 residues. CDR3 loop: CACDNGGSWDTRQMFF. The CDR3, as DNA: TGTGCCTGTGACAACGGGGGTTCCTGGGACACCCGACAGATGTTTTTC.

As concerns this clone: Being one base from a much bigger clone, this may be a read error. The chain joins TRDV2 to TRDJ1, with 7 bases matching TRDD3. Germline V lookup: CDR1 GEAIGNYY, CDR2 EKD. The CDR3 sequence is 14 residues long. In DNA form, the CDR3 reads TGTGCCTGTGACAAATCGGGGGATGGCGATAAACCCATCTTT. It encodes CACDKSGDGDKPIF.

The gene calls are TRDV1 and TRDJ1; the D gene could be TRDD2 or TRDD3 (5 bases each). Germline V lookup: CDR1 TSWWSYY, CDR2 QGS. V lost 4 bases and J lost 1, with 22 bases in between. The length of the CDR3 is 18 residues. The CDR3: CALGVPRLLRGPTDKLIF. For the CDR3, the DNA is TGTGCTCTTGGGGTCCCACGCCTTCTACGGGGGCCCACCGATAAACTCATCTTT.

This clone rates as medium-sized. CDR3 sequence: CACDTLGDWDTRQMFF. The DNA for the CDR3 is TGTGCCTGTGACACACTGGGGGACTGGGACACCCGACAGATGTTTTTC. The chain recombines TRDV2 with TRDJ3; 9 bases are a match to TRDD3. The CDR3 length is 16 residues. Germline CDR1 GEAIGNYY, CDR2 EKD. V was clipped by 1 base and J by 3 bases; unmatched bases: 0.

The genes are TRDV1 and TRDJ2, with D possibly being TRDD2 or TRDD3 (5 bases each). Germline CDR1 reads TSWWSYY; CDR2 reads QGS. Between the trimmed V and J ends, which lost 3 bases and 8 bases, there was a span of 22 bases. The CDR3 runs 17 residues. The CDR3 DNA reads as TGTGCTCTTGGGGATCCCTACCCTCCGTGCCGGGGGGCACAACTCTTCTTT. Amino acid sequence: CALGDPYPPCRGAQLFF.

This clone was observed a few times. This sample also contains other DNA sequences that code for the same CDR3. This chain links TRDV3 with TRDJ3, with D possibly TRDD1 on 5 matching bases. Trimming pared 2 bases from V and 0 bases from J, leaving 14 bases between. This CDR3 is 17 amino acids long. Germline CDR1 and CDR2: TVYSNPD and GDNSRS (reference sequence). CDR3 region: CAFEGNRSSWDTRQMFF. CDR3 nucleotide sequence: TGTGCCTTTGAGGGAAATCGTAGCTCCTGGGACACCCGACAGATGTTTTTC.

By proportion, this clone is medium-sized. The sample contains more than one DNA sequence encoding this CDR3. This sequence joins TRDV3 and TRDJ1; D ambiguous. Trimming shortened V by 1 base and J by 2 bases, and 5 bases separated the two germline ends. This CDR3 spans 11 amino acids. CDR1 is TVYSNPD and CDR2 is GDNSRS in the germline V gene (reference sequence). Written as DNA, the CDR3 is TGTGCCTTTACGTGGACCGATAAACTCATCTTT. Its protein is CAFTWTDKLIF.

This chain links TRDV3 with TRDJ1; 9 bases align to TRDD2. After removal of 2 bases from V and 10 bases from J, the junction contained 17 bases not matched to a gene. The CDR3 extends over 15 amino acids. Looked up from germline, CDR1 is TVYSNPD and CDR2 is GDNSRS (reference sequence). In nucleotides, the CDR3 is TGTGCCTTTCCTCGGCCTTCCTACGATCCGGGAAGACTCATCTTT. Amino acid sequence: CAFPRPSYDPGRLIF.

This clone has a handful of counts. This likely came from a read error, as a far larger clone is one base away. The V call is TRDV2, the J call TRDJ2, with D possibly being TRDD3 (6 bases). The CDR3 covers 15 residues. Germline CDR1 GEAIGNYY, CDR2 EKD. The CDR3 DNA is TGTGCCTGTGACACCTGGGGGGCTTTGACAGCACAACCCTTCTTT. Translated: CACDTWGALTAQPFF.

There are a few counts of this clone. This clone may be a read error of a much larger clone one base away. Other DNA sequences of this sample code for an identical CDR3. V gene TRDV2 combines with J gene TRDJ3; 7 bases fit TRDD3. This CDR3 has 18 residues. The ends lost 0 bases at V and 1 base at J; junction bases unmatched: 5. Germline lookup yields CDR1 GEAIGNYY and CDR2 EKD. CDR3 sequence: CACDTALGESWDTRQMFF. As DNA, the CDR3 is TGTGCCTGTGACACCGCGTTGGGGGAATCCTGGGACACCCGACAGATGTTTTTC.

In this sample, this clone is medium-sized. The chain couples TRDV2 to TRDJ1, with D perhaps TRDD3 (5 bases). The germline gives CDR1 GEAIGNYY, CDR2 EKD. The V end lost 8 bases, the J end lost 0 bases, and 18 bases lay between the germline ends. CDR3 length: 15 amino acids. For the CDR3, the DNA is TGTGCCTTACCGGGGGGCCTAAAGTACACCGATAAACTCATCTTT. The encoded protein is CALPGGLKYTDKLIF.

Note on this clone: An end of the junction differs from the germline gene, which may be a read error. The same CDR3 is also encoded by other DNA sequences in this sample. The chain recombines TRDV1 with TRDJ1, with 10 bases identical to TRDD3. CDR1 TSWWSYY and CDR2 QGS come from the germline V gene. The CDR3 length is 17 residues. DNA of the CDR3: TGTGCCCTTGGGGATTCTTTTCTGGGGGATATGACCGATAAACTCATCTTT. This codes for CALGDSFLGDMTDKLIF.

This clone has only a few counts. Other DNA sequences in this sample translate to the same CDR3. This chain links TRDV2 with TRDJ2; the match to TRDD3 covers 10 bases. The CDR3 is 15 amino acids. Germline CDR1 is GEAIGNYY and CDR2 is EKD. J lost 5 bases, V lost 0 bases, and 2 bases had no gene match. CDR3 amino acids: CACDTVLGDTAQLFF. CDR3 in DNA: TGTGCCTGTGACACCGTACTGGGGGATACAGCACAACTCTTCTTT.

This clone is categorized as medium-sized (0.01 to 0.1%). The chain uses TRDV2 and TRDJ3; TRDD3 matches 9 bases. The CDR3 has 19 amino acids. The germline V gene encodes CDR1 GEAIGNYY and CDR2 EKD. Losses at the gene ends were 0 bases for V and 0 bases for J; bases not matched to a gene: 5. CDR3: CACDTVLGDNSWDTRQMFF. For the CDR3, the DNA is TGTGCCTGTGACACCGTACTGGGGGACAACTCCTGGGACACCCGACAGATGTTTTTC.

Within the sample, this clone is medium-sized. V and J are TRDV1 and TRDJ2, with 7 bases fitting TRDD3. The CDR3 totals 17 residues. J gave up 3 bases and V 3 bases, and 10 bases lay outside the gene matches. CDR1 is TSWWSYY, CDR2 QGS, per germline. CDR3 nucleotides: TGTGCTCTTGGGGACCGGGTACTGGGGACCATGACAGCACAACTCTTCTTT. It translates to CALGDRVLGTMTAQLFF.